This T cell receptor beta chain was recorded in a study of long-term antiretroviral therapy in people with HIV. Every donor contributed at least one pre-ART and at least two post-ART PBMC samples. Ahead of DNA extraction, samples held about 0.95-11 million cryopreserved PBMC each. Looked up from germline, CDR1 is SGHVS and CDR2 is FNYEAQ. V dropped 1 base and J dropped 10 bases, with 14 bases sitting between them. CDR3 size: 15 residues. immunoSEQ v3.0 was run at survey level. The assay was immunoSEQ multiplex PCR, and TCRdb's table has in-frame clones only and misses some. This table holds tens of thousands of clones, approximately 82% found once.

The rearrangement uses TRBV7-6 and TRBJ1-6; TRBD1 might be the D (6 bases). The sample was unsorted PBMCs, taken at the start of antiretroviral therapy. The source of this sequence is a man aged 50-60 years with HIV. DNA for the CDR3: TGTGCCAGCAGCTTAGAGGACAGCCCTTTCTCACCCCTCCACTTT. Protein product: CASSLEDSPFSPLHF.